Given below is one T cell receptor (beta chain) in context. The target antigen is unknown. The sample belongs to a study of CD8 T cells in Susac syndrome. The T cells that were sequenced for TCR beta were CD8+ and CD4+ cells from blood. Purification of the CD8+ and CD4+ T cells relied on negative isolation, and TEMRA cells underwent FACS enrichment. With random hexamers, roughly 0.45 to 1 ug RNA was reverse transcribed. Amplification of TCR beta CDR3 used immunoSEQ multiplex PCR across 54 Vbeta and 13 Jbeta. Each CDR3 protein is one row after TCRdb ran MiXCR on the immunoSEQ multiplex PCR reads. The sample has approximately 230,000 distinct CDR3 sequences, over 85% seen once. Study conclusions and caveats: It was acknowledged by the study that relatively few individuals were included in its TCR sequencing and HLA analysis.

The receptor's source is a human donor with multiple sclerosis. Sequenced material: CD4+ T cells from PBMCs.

CDR3: CASSYTETGELFF. As DNA, the CDR3 is TGTGCCAGCAGTTACACAGAGACCGGGGAGCTGTTTTTT. The chain joins TRBV6-2 or TRBV6-3 to TRBJ2-2, with no clear D. The V and J ends lost 2 bases and 5 bases respectively, with 6 bases between them. The CDR3 is 13 residues long. The germline V gene encodes CDR1 MNHEY and CDR2 SVGEGT.